The 12 T cell receptor beta chains listed next were all sequenced from one sample in a study of beta chain features in type 1 diabetes. Isolated RNA was reverse transcribed in full, so expressed TCRB transcripts were sequenced. The repertoire was sequenced with immunoSEQ multiplex PCR; TCRdb's copy has only in-frame clones and lacks some. The sample has about 160,000 clones, 63% seen once. Their antigens are not known. Study observations and caveats: In all four CD4+ subsets, TCRB CDR3 length was significantly, moderately reduced in type 1 diabetes.

The sample taken for sequencing was naive CD4+ T cells from blood. These receptors all come from a man aged 25 to 40 with type 1 diabetes.

This rearrangement joins TRBV29-1 to TRBJ2-6; 8 nucleotides agree with TRBD1. CDR1 and CDR2 (germline): SQVTM, ANQGSEA. V shed 5 bases and J 0 bases; nucleotides not matched to a gene: 6. The CDR3 extends over 16 amino acids. The CDR3 region has the DNA TGCAGCGTTCGCCAGGACAGGGTCTCTGGGGCCAACGTCCTGACTTTC. As protein: CSVRQDRVSGANVLTF.

This clone was recorded a few times. The chain uses TRBV5-1 and TRBJ2-3; no definite D call. The CDR3 is 13 residues long. CDR1 and CDR2 from the germline V gene are SGHRS and YFSETQ. Trimming shortened V by 4 bases and J by 5 bases, and 11 bases separated the two germline ends. CDR3 sequence reads: CASSMESGDTQYF. The CDR3 bases are TGCGCCAGCAGCATGGAGTCCGGAGATACGCAGTATTTT.

Only a few counts were recorded for this clone. The chain links TRBV28 to TRBJ2-7; no clear D. Germline V CDR1 and CDR2: MDHEN, SYDVKM. Trimming removed 3 bases at V and 9 bases at J, with 9 bases between. The CDR3 is made up of 11 amino acids. CDR3 DNA: TGTGCCAGCAGTTTTCCACCGCTGCAGTACTTC. Residues: CASSFPPLQYF.

The CDR3 DNA sequence: TGTGCCAGCAACCCTACACAGGGTTGGGACACTGAAGCTTTCTTT. It codes for CASNPTQGWDTEAFF. V gene TRBV25-1 combines with J gene TRBJ1-1, with TRBD1 as a possible D gene (6 bases). CDR1 MGHDK and CDR2 SYGVNS come from the germline V gene. The CDR3 totals 15 residues. V was trimmed by 7 bases and J by 3 bases, leaving 18 bases between them.

The rearrangement joins TRBV7-2 to TRBJ1-1, with D unclear. Trimming cost V 5 bases and J 1 base, with 11 bases left between them. The CDR3 extends over 14 amino acids. Germline-derived CDR1 and CDR2 are SGHTA and FQGNSA. CDR3 region: CASSHRERNTEAFF. The CDR3 coding sequence is TGTGCCAGCAGCCACCGGGAAAGGAACACTGAAGCTTTCTTT.

The chain employs TRBV14 and TRBJ2-1; weak D call: TRBD2 (5 bases). Trimming took 1 base from V and 4 from J, leaving 11 bases between them. The CDR3 runs 15 residues. Germline values: CDR1 SGHDN, CDR2 FVKESK. Here the CDR3 DNA reads TGTGCCAGCAGCCAAGGACTGACGGGGTACAATGAGCAGTTCTTC. Its protein is CASSQGLTGYNEQFF.

The chain combines TRBV9 with TRBJ1-4, with TRBD1 as a possible D gene (5 bases). With 4 bases removed from V and 0 bases from J, the gap between germline ends came to 19 bases. Germline lookup yields CDR1 SGDLS and CDR2 YYNGEE. The CDR3 is made up of 18 amino acids. This CDR3 is CASSPLDNEAATNEKLFF. Written as DNA, the CDR3 is TGTGCCAGCAGCCCCTTGGACAACGAGGCTGCAACTAATGAAAAACTGTTTTTT.

The chain recombines TRBV2 with TRBJ1-6; maybe TRBD1 (5 bases). CDR1 is SNHLY and CDR2 is FYNNEI in the germline V gene. CDR3 length: 18 residues. Trimming took 3 bases from V and 4 from J, leaving 19 bases between them. The CDR3 DNA follows: TGTGCCAGCAGTGAGGGGGTATCCGGGACGGTGTATAATTCACCCCTCCACTTT. Its translation: CASSEGVSGTVYNSPLHF.

This chain connects TRBV4-3 to TRBJ2-3; TRBD1 matches 7 bases. V was pared by 0 bases and J by 0 bases, with 3 bases of the junction left unmatched. Germline V gene sequence: CDR1 LGHNA, CDR2 YSLEER. CDR3 size: 16 residues. The CDR3 here is CASSQDQGQSTDTQYF. The CDR3 region has the DNA TGCGCCAGCAGCCAAGATCAGGGACAGAGCACAGATACGCAGTATTTT.

This clone was observed a handful of times. The V gene is TRBV30, the J gene TRBJ2-7; TRBD1 matches at 7 bases. Per germline, CDR1 GTSNPN and CDR2 SVGIG (reference sequence). CDR3 length: 13 amino acids. The V and J ends lost 6 bases and 7 bases, in that order; junction bases with no gene match: 12. This chain's CDR3 is CACKRQGLVEQYF. The CDR3 DNA follows: TGTGCCTGTAAAAGACAGGGTTTGGTGGAGCAGTACTTC. Complete variable domain (other parts from reference TRBV30 and TRBJ2-7): SQTIHQWPATLVQPVGSPLSLECTVEGTSNPNLYWYRQAAGRGLQLLFYSVGIGQISSEVPQNLSASRPQDRQFILSSKKLLLSDSGFYLCACKRQGLVEQYFGPGTRLTVT.

J is TRBJ2-1 and V is TRBV7-9, with D perhaps assigned TRBD1 or TRBD2 (6 bases each). Trimming removed 5 bases from V and 6 bases from J, with 20 bases in between. This CDR3 contains 16 residues. CDR1 and CDR2 from the germline V gene are SEHNR and FQNEAQ (reference sequence). CDR3 loop: CASSPRVGGLGNEQFF. The CDR3 DNA follows: TGTGCCAGCAGCCCCCGAGTGGGGGGCCTGGGCAATGAGCAGTTCTTC.

The V and J genes are TRBV29-1 and TRBJ1-2; the D gene is possibly TRBD1 (5 bases). The CDR3 runs 14 residues. V lost 0 bases and J 4 bases, leaving 12 bases between the germline ends. Germline assignment: CDR1 SQVTM and CDR2 ANQGSEA. The CDR3 DNA is TGCAGCGTTGAAGATCCGGGGGACGGCTATGGCTACACCTTC. Translated, it gives CSVEDPGDGYGYTF.